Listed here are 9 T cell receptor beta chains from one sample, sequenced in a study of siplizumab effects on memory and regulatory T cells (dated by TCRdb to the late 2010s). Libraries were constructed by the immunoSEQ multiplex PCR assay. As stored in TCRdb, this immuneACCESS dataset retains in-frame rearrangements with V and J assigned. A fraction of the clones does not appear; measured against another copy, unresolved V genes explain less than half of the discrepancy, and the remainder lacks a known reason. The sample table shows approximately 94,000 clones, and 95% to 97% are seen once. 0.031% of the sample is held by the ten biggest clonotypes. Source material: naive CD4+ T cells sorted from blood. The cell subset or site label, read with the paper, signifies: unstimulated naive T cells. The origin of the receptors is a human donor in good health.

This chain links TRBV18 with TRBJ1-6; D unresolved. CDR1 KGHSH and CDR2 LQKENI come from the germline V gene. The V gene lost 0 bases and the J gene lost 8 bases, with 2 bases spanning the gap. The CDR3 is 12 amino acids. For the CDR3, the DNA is TGTGCCAGCTCACCACCGGATTCACCCCTCCACTTT. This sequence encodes CASSPPDSPLHF.

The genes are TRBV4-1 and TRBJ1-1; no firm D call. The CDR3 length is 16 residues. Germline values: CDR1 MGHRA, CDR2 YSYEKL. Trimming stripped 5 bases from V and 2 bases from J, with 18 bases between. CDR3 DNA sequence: TGCGCCAGCAGCGCCACCCTCACAGCGGCAAACACTGAAGCTTTCTTT. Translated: CASSATLTAANTEAFF.

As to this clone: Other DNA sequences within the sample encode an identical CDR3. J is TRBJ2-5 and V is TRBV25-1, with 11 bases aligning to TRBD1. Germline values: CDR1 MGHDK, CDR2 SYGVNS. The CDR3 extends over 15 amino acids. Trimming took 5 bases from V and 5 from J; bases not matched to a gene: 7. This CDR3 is CASSTGTGGWETQYF. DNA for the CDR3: TGTGCCAGCAGTACCGGGACAGGGGGTTGGGAGACCCAGTACTTC.

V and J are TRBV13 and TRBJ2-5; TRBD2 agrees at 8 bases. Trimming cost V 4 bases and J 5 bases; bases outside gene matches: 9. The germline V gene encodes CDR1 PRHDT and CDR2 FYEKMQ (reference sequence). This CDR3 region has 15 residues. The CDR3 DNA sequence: TGTGCCAGCAGCTCCCATGGGACTAGATCGGAGACCCAGTACTTC. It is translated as CASSSHGTRSETQYF.

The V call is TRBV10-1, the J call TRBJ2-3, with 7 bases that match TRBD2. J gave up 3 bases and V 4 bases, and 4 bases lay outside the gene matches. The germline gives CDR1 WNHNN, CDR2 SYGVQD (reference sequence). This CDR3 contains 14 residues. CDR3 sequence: CASSVSGETDTQYF. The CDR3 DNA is TGCGCCAGCAGTGTGAGCGGGGAGACAGATACGCAGTATTTT.

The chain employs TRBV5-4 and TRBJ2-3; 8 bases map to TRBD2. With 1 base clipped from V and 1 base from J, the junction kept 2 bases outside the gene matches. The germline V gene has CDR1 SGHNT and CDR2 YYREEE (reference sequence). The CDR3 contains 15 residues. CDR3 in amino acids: CASSLTGGGTDTQYF. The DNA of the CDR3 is TGTGCCAGCAGCTTGACGGGGGGGGGCACAGATACGCAGTATTTT.

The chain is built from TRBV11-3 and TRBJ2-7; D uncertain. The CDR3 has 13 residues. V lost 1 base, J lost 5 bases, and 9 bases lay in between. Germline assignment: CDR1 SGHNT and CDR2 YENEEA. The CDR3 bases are TGTGCCAGCAGCTTAGGCGGTTTGGACGAGCAGTACTTC. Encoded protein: CASSLGGLDEQYF.

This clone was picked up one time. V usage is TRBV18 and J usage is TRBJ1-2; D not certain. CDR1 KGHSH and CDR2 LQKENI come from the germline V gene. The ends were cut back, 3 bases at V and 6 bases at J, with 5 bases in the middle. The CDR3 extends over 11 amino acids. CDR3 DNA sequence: TGTGCCAGCTCACCGGGAGATGGCTACACCTTC. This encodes CASSPGDGYTF.

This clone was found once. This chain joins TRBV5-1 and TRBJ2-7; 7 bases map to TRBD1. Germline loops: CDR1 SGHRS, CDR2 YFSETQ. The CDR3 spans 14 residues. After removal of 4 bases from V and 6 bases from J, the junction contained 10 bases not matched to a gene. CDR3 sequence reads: CASSGHDRVGEQYF. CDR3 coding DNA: TGCGCCAGCAGCGGCCATGACAGGGTCGGCGAGCAGTACTTC.